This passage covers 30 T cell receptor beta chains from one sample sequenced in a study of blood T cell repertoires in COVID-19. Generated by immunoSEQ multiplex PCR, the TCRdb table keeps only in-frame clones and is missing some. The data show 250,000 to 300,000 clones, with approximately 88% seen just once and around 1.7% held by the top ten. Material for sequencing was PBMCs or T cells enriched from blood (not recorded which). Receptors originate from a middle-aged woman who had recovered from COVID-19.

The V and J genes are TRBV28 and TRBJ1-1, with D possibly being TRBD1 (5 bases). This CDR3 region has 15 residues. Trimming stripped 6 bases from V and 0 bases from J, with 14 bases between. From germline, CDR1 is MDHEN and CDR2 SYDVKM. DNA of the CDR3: TGTGCCAGCAGCCCGGGAGGGGCTCTGAACACTGAAGCTTTCTTT. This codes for CASSPGGALNTEAFF.

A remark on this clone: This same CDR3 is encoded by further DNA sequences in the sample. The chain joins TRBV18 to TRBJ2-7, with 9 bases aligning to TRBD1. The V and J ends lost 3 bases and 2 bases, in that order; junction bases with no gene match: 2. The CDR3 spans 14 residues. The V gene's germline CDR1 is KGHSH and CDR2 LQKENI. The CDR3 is CASSPRDRAYEQYF. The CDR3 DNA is TGTGCCAGCTCACCTCGGGACAGGGCCTACGAGCAGTACTTC.

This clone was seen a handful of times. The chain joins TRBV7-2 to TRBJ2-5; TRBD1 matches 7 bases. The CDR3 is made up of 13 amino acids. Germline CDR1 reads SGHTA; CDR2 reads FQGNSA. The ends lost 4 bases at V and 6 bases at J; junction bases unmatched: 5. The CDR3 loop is CASSSRQGQTQYF. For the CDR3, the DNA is TGTGCCAGCAGCTCCCGACAGGGACAGACCCAGTACTTC.

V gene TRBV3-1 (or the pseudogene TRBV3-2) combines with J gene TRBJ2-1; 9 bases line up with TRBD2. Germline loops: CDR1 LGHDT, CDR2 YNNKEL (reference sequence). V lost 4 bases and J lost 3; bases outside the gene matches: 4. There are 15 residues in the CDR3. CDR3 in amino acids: CASSRLAGDYNEQFF. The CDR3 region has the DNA TGTGCCAGCAGCCGTTTAGCGGGAGACTACAATGAGCAGTTCTTC.

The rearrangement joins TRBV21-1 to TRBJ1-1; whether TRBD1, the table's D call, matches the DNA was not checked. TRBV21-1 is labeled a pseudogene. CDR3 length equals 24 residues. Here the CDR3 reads CASSKWGRLGSPDRGLQMNTEAFF. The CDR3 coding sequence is TGTGCCAGCAGCAAATGGGGTCGGTTAGGTTCTCCGGACAGGGGCTTACAGATGAACACTGAAGCTTTCTTT.

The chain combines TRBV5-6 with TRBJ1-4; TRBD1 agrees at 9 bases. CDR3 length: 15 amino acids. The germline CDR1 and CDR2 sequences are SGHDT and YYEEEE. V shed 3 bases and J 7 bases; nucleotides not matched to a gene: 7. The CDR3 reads CASSSPGQGGEKLFF. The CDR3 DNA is TGTGCCAGCAGCTCGCCGGGACAGGGTGGTGAAAAACTGTTTTTT. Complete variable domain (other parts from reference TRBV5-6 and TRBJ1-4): DAGVTQSPTHLIKTRGQQVTLRCSPKSGHDTVSWYQQALGQGPQFIFQYYEEEERQRGNFPDRFSGHQFPNYSSELNVNALLLGDSALYLCASSSPGQGGEKLFFGSGTQLSVL.

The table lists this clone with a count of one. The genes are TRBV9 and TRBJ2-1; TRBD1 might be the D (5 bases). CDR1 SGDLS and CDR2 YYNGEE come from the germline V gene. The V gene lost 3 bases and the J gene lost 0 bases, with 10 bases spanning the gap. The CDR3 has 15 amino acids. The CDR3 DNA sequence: TGTGCCAGCAGCGCCGCAGGGTCCTCCTACAATGAGCAGTTCTTC. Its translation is CASSAAGSSYNEQFF.

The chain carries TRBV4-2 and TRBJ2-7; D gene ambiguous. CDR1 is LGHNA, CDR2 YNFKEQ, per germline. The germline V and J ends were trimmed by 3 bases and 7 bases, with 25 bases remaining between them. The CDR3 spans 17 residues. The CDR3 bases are TGTGCCAGCAGCCAGGTATCATTTGTATCGTCCTCTAGGGAGCAGTACTTC. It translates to CASSQVSFVSSSREQYF.

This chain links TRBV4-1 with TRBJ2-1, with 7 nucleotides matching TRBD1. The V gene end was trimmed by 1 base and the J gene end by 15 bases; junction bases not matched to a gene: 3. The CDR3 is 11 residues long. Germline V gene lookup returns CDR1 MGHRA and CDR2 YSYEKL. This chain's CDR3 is CASSQGQGRFF. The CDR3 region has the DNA TGCGCCAGCAGCCAAGGACAGGGTCGGTTCTTC.

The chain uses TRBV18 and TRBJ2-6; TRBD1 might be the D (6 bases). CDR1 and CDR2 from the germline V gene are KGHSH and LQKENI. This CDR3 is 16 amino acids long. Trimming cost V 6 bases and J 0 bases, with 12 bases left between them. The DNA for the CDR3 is TGTGCCAGCTCCCAGGGGCGTTCCTCTGGGGCCAACGTCCTGACTTTC. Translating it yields CASSQGRSSGANVLTF.

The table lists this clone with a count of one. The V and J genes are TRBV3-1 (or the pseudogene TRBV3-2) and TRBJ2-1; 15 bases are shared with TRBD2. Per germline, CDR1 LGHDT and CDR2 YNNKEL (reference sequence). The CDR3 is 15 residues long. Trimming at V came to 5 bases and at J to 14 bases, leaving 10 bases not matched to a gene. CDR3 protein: CASSIGLAGGPLEFF. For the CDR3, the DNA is TGTGCCAGCAGCATAGGACTAGCGGGAGGGCCCTTGGAGTTCTTC.

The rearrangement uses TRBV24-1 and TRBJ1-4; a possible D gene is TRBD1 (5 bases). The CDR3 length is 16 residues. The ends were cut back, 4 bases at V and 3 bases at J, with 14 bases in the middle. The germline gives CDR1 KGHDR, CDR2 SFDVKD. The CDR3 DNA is TGTGCCACCAGTGAGCGGAGCGGGGGGGCTAATGAAAAACTGTTTTTT. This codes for CATSERSGGANEKLFF.

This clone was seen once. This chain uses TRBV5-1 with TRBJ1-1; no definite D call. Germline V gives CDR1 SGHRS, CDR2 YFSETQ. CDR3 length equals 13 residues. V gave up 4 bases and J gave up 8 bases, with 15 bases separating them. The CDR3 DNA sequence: TGCGCCAGCAGCCCCACCTCGTTCGAGGAAGCTTTCTTT. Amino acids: CASSPTSFEEAFF.

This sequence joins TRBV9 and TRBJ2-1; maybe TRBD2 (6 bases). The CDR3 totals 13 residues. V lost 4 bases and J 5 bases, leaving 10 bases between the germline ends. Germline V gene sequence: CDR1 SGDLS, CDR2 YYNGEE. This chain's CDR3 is CASSPGLNNEQFF. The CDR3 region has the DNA TGTGCCAGCAGCCCAGGACTAAACAATGAGCAGTTCTTC.

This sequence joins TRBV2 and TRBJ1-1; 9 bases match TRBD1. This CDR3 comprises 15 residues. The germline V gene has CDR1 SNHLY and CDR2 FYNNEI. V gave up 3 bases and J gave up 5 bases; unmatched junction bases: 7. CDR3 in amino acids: CASSDPRDRETEAFF. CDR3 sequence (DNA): TGTGCCAGCAGTGACCCTCGGGACAGGGAGACTGAAGCTTTCTTT.

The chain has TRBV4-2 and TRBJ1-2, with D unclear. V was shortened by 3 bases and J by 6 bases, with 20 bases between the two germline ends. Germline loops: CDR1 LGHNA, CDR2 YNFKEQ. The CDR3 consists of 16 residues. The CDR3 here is CASSHSGEGLSNGYTF. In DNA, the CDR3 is TGTGCCAGCAGCCACTCCGGGGAGGGTCTGAGCAATGGCTACACCTTC.

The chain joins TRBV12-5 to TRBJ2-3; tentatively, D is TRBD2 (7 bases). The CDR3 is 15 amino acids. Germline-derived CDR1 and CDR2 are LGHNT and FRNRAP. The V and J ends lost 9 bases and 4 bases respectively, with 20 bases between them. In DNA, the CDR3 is TGTGCTAGCAACTGGGGGGGCAGGGACGCAGATACGCAGTATTTT. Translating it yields CASNWGGRDADTQYF. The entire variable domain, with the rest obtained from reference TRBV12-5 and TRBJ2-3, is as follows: DARVTQTPRHKVTEMGQEVTMRCQPILGHNTVFWYRQTMMQGLELLAYFRNRAPLDDSGMPKDRFSAEMPDATLATLKIQPSEPRDSAVYFCASNWGGRDADTQYFGPGTRLTVL.

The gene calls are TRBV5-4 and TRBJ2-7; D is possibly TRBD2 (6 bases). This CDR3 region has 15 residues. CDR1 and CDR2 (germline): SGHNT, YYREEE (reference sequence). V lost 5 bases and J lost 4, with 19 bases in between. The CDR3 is CASSSGLGLPYEQYF. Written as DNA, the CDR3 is TGTGCCAGCAGTTCTGGTTTGGGACTCCCATACGAGCAGTACTTC.

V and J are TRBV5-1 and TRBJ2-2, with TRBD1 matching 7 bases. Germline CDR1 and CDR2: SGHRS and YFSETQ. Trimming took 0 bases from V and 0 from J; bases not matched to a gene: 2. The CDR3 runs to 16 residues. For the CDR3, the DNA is TGCGCCAGCAGCTTGGGACAGGGCGCGAACACCGGGGAGCTGTTTTTT. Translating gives CASSLGQGANTGELFF.

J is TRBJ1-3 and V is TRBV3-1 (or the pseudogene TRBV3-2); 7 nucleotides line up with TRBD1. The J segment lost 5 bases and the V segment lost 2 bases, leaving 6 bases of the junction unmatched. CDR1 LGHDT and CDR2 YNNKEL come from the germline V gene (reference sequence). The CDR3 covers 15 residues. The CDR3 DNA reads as TGTGCCAGCAGCCAACCCAGGGACAGACGAAACACCATATATTTT. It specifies CASSQPRDRRNTIYF.

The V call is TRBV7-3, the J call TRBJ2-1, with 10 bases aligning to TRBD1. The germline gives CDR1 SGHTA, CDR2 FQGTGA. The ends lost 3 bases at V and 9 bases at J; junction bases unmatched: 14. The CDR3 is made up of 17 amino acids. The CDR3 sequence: CASSFSADRGRDSEQFF. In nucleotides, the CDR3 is TGTGCCAGCAGCTTTTCCGCTGACAGGGGGCGCGATAGTGAGCAGTTCTTC.

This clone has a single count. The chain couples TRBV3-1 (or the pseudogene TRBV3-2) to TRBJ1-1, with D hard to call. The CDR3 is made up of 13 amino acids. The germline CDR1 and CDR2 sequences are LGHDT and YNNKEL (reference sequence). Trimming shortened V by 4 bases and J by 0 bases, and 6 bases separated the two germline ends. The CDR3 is CASSREMNTEAFF. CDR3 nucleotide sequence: TGTGCCAGCAGCCGCGAGATGAACACTGAAGCTTTCTTT.

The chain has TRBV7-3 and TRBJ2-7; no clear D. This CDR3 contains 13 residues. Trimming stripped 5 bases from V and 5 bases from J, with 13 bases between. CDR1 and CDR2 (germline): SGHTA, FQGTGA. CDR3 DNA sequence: TGTGCCAGCAGCCCCCCCAACGGAGACGAGCAGTACTTC. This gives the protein CASSPPNGDEQYF.

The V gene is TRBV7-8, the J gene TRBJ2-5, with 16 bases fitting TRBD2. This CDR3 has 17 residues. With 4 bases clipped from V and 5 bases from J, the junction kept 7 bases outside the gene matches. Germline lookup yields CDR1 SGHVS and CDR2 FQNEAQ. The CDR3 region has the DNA TGTGCCAGCAGCTCGGGACTAGCGGGAGGGTATTCTGAGACCCAGTACTTC. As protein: CASSSGLAGGYSETQYF.

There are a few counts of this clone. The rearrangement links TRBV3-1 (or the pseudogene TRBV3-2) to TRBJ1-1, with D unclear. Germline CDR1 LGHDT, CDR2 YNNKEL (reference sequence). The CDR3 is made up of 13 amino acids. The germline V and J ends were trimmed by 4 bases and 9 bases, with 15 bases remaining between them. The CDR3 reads CASSPLGGHQAFF. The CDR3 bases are TGTGCCAGCAGCCCACTAGGTGGTCACCAAGCTTTCTTT.

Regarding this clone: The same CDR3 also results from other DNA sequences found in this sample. DNA of the CDR3: TGTGCCTGGAGTGTAGGTAGCGGGGCCTACAATGAGCAGTTCTTC. It is translated as CAWSVGSGAYNEQFF. The rearrangement links TRBV30 to TRBJ2-1; 8 positions agree with TRBD2. This CDR3 is 15 amino acids long. Germline CDR1 and CDR2: GTSNPN and SVGIG (reference sequence). J gave up 2 bases and V 0 bases, and 3 bases lay outside the gene matches.

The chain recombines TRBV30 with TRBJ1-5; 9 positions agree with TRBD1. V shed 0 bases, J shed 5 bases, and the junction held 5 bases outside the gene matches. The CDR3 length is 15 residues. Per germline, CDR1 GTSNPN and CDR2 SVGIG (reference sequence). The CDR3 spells CAWSVLGQGYQPQHF. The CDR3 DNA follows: TGTGCCTGGAGTGTACTGGGACAGGGATATCAGCCCCAGCATTTT.

CDR3 residues: CASSSRQGDYRNTIYF. In nucleotides, the CDR3 is TGTGCCAGCAGTTCGAGACAGGGGGATTACAGAAACACCATATATTTT. The chain has TRBV6-5 and TRBJ1-3; TRBD1 agrees at 9 bases. Trimming removed 4 bases from V and 5 bases from J; junction bases left unmatched: 9. This CDR3 has 16 amino acids. Germline CDR1 and CDR2: MNHEY and SVGAGI.

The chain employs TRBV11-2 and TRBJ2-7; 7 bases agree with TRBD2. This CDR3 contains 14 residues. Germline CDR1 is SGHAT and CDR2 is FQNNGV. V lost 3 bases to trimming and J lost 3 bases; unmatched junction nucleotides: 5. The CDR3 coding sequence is TGTGCCAGCAGCTTTGCGGGAGAGGTCTACGAGCAGTACTTC. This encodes CASSFAGEVYEQYF.

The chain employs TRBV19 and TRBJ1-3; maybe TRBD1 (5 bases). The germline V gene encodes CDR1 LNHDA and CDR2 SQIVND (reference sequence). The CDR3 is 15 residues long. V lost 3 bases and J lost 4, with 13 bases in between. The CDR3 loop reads CASSIGRAPGNTIYF. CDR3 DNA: TGTGCCAGTAGTATCGGCAGGGCACCCGGAAACACCATATATTTT.